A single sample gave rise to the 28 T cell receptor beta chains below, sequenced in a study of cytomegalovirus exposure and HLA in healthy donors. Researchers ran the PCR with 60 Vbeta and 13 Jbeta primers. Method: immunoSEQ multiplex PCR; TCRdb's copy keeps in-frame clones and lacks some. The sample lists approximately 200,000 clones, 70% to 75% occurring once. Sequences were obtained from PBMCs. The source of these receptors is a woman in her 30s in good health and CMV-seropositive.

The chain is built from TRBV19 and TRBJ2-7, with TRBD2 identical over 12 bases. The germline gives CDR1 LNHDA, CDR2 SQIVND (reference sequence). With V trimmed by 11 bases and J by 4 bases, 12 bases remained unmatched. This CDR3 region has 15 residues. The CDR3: CASRELAGGLYEQYF. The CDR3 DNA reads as TGTGCCTCCAGGGAACTAGCGGGAGGATTATACGAGCAGTACTTC.

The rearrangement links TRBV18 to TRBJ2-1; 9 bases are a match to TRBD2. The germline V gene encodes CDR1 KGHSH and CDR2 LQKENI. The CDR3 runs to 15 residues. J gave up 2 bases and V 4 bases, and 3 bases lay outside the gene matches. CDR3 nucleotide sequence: TGTGCCAGCTCACGTGCTAGCGGGACCTACAATGAGCAGTTCTTC. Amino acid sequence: CASSRASGTYNEQFF.

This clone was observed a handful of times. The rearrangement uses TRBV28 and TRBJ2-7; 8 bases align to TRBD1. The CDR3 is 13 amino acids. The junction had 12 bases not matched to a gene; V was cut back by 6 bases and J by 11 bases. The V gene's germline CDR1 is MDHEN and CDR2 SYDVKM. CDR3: CASRLRRTGWEYF. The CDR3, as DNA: TGTGCCAGCAGATTGAGGAGGACAGGGTGGGAGTACTTC.

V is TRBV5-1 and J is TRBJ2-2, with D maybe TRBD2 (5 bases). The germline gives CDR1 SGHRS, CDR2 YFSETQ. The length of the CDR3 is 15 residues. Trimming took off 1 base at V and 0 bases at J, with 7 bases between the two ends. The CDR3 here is CASSLSGANTGELFF. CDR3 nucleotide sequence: TGCGCCAGCAGCTTGAGCGGAGCGAACACCGGGGAGCTGTTTTTT.

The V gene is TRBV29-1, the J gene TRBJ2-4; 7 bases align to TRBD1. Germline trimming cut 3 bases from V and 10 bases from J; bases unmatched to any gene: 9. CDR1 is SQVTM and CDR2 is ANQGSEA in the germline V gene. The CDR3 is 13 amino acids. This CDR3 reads CSVDGTDGRIQYF. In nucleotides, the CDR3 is TGCAGCGTTGACGGGACAGACGGGCGGATTCAGTACTTC. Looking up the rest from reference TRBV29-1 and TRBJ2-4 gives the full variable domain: SAVISQKPSRDICQRGTSLTIQCQVDSQVTMMFWYRQQPGQSLTLIATANQGSEATYESGFVIDKFPISRPNLTFSTLTVSNMSPEDSSIYLCSVDGTDGRIQYFGAGTRLSVL.

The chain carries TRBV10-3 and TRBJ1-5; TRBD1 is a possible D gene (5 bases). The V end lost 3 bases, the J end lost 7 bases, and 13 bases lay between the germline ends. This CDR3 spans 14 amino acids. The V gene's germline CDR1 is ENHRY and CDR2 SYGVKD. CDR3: CAISDREEGQPQHF. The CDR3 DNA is TGTGCCATCAGTGACAGGGAGGAGGGACAGCCCCAGCATTTT.

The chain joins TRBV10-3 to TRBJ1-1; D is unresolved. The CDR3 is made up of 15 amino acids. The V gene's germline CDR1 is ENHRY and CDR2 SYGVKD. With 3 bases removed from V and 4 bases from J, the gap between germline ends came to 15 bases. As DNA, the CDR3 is TGTGCCATCAGTGACTTAGGAGGTAGTGGCACTGAAGCTTTCTTT. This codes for CAISDLGGSGTEAFF.

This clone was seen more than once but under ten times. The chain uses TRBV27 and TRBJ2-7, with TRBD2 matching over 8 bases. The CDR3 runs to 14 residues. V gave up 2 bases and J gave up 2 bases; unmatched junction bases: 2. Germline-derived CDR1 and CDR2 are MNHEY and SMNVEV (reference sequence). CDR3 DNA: TGTGCCAGCAGTTTAAAACTAGCGGCCTACGAGCAGTACTTC. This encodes CASSLKLAAYEQYF.

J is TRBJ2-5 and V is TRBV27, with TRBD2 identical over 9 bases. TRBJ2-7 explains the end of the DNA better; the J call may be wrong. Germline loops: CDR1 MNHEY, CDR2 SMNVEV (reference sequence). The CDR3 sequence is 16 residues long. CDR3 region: CASNPGLAPLGYEQYF. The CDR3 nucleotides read TGTGCCAGCAATCCGGGACTAGCCCCCTTAGGCTACGAGCAGTACTTC.

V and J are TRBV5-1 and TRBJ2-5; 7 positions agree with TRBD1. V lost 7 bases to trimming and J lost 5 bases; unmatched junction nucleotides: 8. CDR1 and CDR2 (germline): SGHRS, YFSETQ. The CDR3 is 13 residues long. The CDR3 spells CASQGQLGETQYF. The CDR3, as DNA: TGCGCCAGCCAGGGACAGCTGGGGGAGACCCAGTACTTC. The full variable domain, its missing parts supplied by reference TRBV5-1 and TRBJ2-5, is KAGVTQTPRYLIKTRGQQVTLSCSPISGHRSVSWYQQTPGQGLQFLFEYFSETQRNKGNFPGRFSGRQFSNSRSEMNVSTLELGDSALYLCASQGQLGETQYFGPGTRLLVL.

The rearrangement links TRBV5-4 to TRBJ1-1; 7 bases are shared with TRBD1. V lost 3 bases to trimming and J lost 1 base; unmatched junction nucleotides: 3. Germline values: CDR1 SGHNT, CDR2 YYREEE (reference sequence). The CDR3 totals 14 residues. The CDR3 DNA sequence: TGTGCCAGCAGCTCGACAGGGCAGAACACTGAAGCTTTCTTT. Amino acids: CASSSTGQNTEAFF.

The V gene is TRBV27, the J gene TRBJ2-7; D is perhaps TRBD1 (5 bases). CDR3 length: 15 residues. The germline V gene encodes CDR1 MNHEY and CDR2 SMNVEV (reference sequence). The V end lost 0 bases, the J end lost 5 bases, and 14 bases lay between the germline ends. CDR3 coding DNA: TGTGCCAGCAGTTTATCGAGCCAGGGTGGGAACGAGCAGTACTTC. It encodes CASSLSSQGGNEQYF.

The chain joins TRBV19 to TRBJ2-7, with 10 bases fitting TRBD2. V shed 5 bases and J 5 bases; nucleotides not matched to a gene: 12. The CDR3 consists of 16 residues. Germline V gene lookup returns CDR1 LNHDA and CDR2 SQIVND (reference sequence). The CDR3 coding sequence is TGTGCCAGTAGTGATCCGGGTAGCGGGAGGAAAGACGAGCAGTACTTC. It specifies CASSDPGSGRKDEQYF. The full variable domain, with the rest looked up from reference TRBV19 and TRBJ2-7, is DGGITQSPKYLFRKEGQNVTLSCEQNLNHDAMYWYRQDPGQGLRLIYYSQIVNDFQKGDIAEGYSVSREKKESFPLTVTSAQKNPTAFYLCASSDPGSGRKDEQYFGPGTRLTVT.

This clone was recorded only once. CDR3 loop: CASSWDRGDRGSWGYTF. The CDR3 DNA reads TGTGCCAGCAGCTGGGATAGGGGGGACAGGGGATCGTGGGGCTACACCTTC. The J gene is TRBJ1-2, the V gene TRBV5-6, with 10 bases matching TRBD1. The ends lost 3 bases at V and 8 bases at J; junction bases unmatched: 16. The germline V gene encodes CDR1 SGHDT and CDR2 YYEEEE. The CDR3 loop spans 17 amino acids.

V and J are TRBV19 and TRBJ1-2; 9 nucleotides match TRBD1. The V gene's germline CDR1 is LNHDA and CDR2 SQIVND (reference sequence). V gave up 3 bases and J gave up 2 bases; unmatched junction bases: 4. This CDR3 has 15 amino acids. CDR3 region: CASSMGTGSNYGYTF. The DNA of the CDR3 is TGTGCCAGTAGTATGGGGACAGGGAGCAACTATGGCTACACCTTC.

This CDR3 is CASSDLSYEQYF. In DNA form, the CDR3 reads TGTGCCAGCAGTGACTTGTCCTACGAGCAGTACTTC. This chain links TRBV6-1 with TRBJ2-5, with D uncertain. The DNA end is more similar to TRBJ2-7, so the J call may be wrong. The germline CDR1 and CDR2 sequences are MNHNS and SASEGT. The CDR3 has 12 residues.

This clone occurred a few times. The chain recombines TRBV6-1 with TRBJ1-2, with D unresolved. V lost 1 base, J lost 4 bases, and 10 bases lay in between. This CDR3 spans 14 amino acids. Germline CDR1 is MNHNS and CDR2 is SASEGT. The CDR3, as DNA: TGTGCCAGCAGTGAAGGTAGAGGGTTCTATGGCTACACCTTC. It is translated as CASSEGRGFYGYTF.

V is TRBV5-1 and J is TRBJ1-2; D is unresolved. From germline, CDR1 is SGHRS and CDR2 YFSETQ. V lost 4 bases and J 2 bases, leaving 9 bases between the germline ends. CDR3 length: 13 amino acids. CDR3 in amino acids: CASSPEENYGYTF. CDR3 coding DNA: TGCGCCAGCAGCCCAGAGGAAAACTATGGCTACACCTTC.

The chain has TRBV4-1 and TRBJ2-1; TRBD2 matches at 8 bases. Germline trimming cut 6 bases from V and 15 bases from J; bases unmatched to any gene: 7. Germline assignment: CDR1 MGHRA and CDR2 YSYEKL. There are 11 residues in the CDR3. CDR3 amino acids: CASSYGTRLFF. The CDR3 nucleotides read TGCGCCAGCAGTTATGGGACTAGGCTGTTCTTC.

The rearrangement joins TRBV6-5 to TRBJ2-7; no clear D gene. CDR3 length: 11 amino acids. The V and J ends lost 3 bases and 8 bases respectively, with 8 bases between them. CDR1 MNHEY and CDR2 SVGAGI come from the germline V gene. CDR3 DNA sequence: TGTGCCAGCAGTTATAGGAGTAAGCAGTACTTC. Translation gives CASSYRSKQYF.

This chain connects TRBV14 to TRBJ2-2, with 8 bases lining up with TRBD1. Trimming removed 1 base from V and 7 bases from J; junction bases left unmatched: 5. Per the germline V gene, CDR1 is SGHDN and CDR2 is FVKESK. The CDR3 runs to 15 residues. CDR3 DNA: TGTGCCAGCAGCCAAGTCAGGGGGCTGAGCGGGGAGCTGTTTTTT. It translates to CASSQVRGLSGELFF.

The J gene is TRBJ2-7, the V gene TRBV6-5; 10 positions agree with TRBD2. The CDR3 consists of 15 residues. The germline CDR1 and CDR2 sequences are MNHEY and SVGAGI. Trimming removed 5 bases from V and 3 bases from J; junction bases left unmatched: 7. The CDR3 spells CASSRGTSAYYEQYF. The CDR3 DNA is TGTGCCAGCAGTAGGGGGACTAGCGCGTACTACGAGCAGTACTTC.

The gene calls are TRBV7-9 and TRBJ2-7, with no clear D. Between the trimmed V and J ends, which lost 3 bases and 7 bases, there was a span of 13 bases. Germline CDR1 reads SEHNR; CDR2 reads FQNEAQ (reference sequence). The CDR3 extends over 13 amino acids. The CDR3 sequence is CASSFRTNGEQYF. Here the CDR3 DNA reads TGTGCCAGCAGCTTCCGAACTAACGGAGAGCAGTACTTC.

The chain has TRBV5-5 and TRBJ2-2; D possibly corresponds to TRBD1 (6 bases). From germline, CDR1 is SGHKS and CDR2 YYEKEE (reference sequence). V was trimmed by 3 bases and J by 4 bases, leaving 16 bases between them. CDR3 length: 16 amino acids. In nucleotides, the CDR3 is TGTGCCAGCAGCTCGATTATGGGGGCCGGCACCGGGGAGCTGTTTTTT. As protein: CASSSIMGAGTGELFF.

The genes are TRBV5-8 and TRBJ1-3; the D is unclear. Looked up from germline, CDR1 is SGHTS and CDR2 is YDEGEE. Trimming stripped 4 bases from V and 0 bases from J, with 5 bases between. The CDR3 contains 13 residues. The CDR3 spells CASSVNSGNTIYF. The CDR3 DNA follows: TGTGCCAGCAGCGTCAACTCTGGAAACACCATATATTTT.

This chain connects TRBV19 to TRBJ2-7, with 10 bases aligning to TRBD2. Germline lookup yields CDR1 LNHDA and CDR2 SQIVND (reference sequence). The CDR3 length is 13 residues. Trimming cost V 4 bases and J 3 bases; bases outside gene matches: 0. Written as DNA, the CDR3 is TGTGCCAGTAGTAGGACTAGCGGCTACGAGCAGTACTTC. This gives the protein CASSRTSGYEQYF. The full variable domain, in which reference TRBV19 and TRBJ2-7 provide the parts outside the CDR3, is DGGITQSPKYLFRKEGQNVTLSCEQNLNHDAMYWYRQDPGQGLRLIYYSQIVNDFQKGDIAEGYSVSREKKESFPLTVTSAQKNPTAFYLCASSRTSGYEQYFGPGTRLTVT.

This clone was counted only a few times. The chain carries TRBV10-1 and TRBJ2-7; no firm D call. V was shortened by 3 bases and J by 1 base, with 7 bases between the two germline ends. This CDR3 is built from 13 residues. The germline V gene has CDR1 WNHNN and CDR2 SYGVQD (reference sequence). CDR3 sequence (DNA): TGCGCCAGCAGTGATACCGGTTCCTACGAGCAGTACTTC. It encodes CASSDTGSYEQYF.

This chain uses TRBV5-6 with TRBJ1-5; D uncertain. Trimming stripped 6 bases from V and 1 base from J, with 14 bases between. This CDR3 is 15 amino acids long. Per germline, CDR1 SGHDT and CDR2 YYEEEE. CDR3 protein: CASTVTGVSNQPQHF. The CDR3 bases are TGTGCCAGCACCGTAACCGGGGTCAGCAATCAGCCCCAGCATTTT.